Below are 6 T cell receptor beta chains sequenced from a single sample in a study of identical twins. One entry per CDR3 protein results from TCRdb running MiXCR on the 5' RACE reads. The data contain under 250,000 distinct CDR3 sequences, approximately 7.8% of them singletons. Separately, the same data were catalogued under a study of yellow fever vaccine responses in identical twins.

Sequencing was carried out using CD8+ T cells sorted from blood. The origin of the receptors is a woman under 30 in good health.

This clonotype was counted only a few times. CDR3 residues: CASDRYPASYSYEQYV. The CDR3 DNA reads TGCGCCAGTGACAGGTACCCAGCTTCATACTCCTACGAGCAGTACGTC. The chain recombines TRBV10-1 with TRBJ2-7, with D maybe TRBD1 (6 bases). Germline V gene data show CDR1 as WNHNN and CDR2 as SYGVQD (reference sequence). V was clipped by 9 bases and J by 0 bases, with 21 bases between them. This CDR3 contains 16 residues.

This clonotype was observed at least ten times. The genes are TRBV7-2 and TRBJ2-1, with TRBD2 identical over 8 bases. J was trimmed by 10 bases and V by 3 bases; bases with no gene match: 5. Germline V lookup: CDR1 SGHTA, CDR2 FQGNSA. The CDR3 loop spans 13 amino acids. CDR3 protein: CASSFFRGREQFF. CDR3 nucleotide sequence: TGTGCCAGCAGCTTCTTCCGCGGGAGGGAGCAGTTCTTC.

V gene TRBV27 combines with J gene TRBJ2-3; TRBD2 aligns across 8 bases. Unmatched junction bases numbered 13, after V lost 5 bases and J lost 6 bases. Germline V gene data show CDR1 as MNHEY and CDR2 as SMNVEV (reference sequence). The CDR3 extends over 16 amino acids. CDR3 in amino acids: CASSLLTGGGLDTQYF. The CDR3 DNA reads as TGTGCCAGCAGTCTTCTGACTGGCGGGGGGTTGGATACGCAGTATTTT.

The gene calls are TRBV7-8 and TRBJ2-3; 7 nucleotides match TRBD1. The V and J ends lost 7 bases and 5 bases, in that order; junction bases with no gene match: 18. Germline assignment: CDR1 SGHVS and CDR2 FQNEAQ. The CDR3 extends over 17 amino acids. As DNA, the CDR3 is TGTGCCAGCATCTATCTAGGGGGCTGGGACCAGGGAGATACGCAGTATTTT. Its translation is CASIYLGGWDQGDTQYF.

The chain joins TRBV23-1 to TRBJ2-1; 8 positions agree with TRBD1. TRBV23-1 is known as an ORF, though its function is uncertain. The V and J ends lost 3 bases and 3 bases, in that order; junction bases with no gene match: 13. CDR3 length: 18 amino acids. In DNA, the CDR3 is TGCGCCAGCAGTCACTCACTCGGCGGGACAGGAGACTACAATGAGCAGTTCTTC. It specifies CASSHSLGGTGDYNEQFF.

In DNA form, the CDR3 reads TGCGCCAGCAGCCAAGATGGAAGGACTGAAGCTTTCTTT. Protein: CASSQDGRTEAFF. The rearrangement uses TRBV4-1 and TRBJ1-1; unclear D gene. The CDR3 length is 13 residues. CDR1 is MGHRA, CDR2 YSYEKL, per germline. Trimming pared 0 bases from V and 5 bases from J, leaving 7 bases between.